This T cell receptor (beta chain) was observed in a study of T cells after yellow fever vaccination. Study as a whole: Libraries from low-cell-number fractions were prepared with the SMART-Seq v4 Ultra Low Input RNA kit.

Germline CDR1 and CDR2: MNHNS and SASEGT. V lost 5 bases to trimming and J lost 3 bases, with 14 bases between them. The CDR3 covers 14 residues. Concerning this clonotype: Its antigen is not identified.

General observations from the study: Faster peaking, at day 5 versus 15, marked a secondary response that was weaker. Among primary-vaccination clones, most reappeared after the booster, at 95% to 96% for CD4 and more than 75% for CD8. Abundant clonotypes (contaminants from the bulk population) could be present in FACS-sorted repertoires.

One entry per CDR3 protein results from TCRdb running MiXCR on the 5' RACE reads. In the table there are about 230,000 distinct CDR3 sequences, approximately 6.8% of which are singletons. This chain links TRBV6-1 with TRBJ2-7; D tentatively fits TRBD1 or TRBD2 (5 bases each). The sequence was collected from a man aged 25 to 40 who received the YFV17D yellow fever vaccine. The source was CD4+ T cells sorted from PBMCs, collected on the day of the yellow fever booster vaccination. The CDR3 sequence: CASSPARGGYEQYF. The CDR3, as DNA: TGTGCCAGCAGTCCAGCGAGGGGTGGCTACGAGCAGTACTTC.